This T cell receptor (beta chain) appears in the sequencing data of a study of regulatory T cells in long-lasting Graves disease. With iRepertoire HTBI primers and Arm-PCR of CDR3 regions, TCR beta libraries were built. A single record per CDR3 protein comes from TCRdb applying MiXCR to the multiplex PCR reads. Of 500,000 or so distinct CDR3 sequences detected, roughly 15% appear once; the ten largest clones hold approximately 15%. This clonotype turned up a few times. Time point defined: newly diagnosed GD, antithyroid drugs for less than 3 months. PBMC-extracted RNA yielded the TCR library. These data also formed part of another study, on T cells in Graves' hyperthyroidism and ophthalmopathy. That source notes: Investigators excluded patients with uncontrolled infection, other autoimmune disease, pregnancy or lactation.

The sequencing used peripheral blood mononuclear cells (PBMCs), collected at new diagnosis, from a patient treated with antithyroid drugs. This clonotype was obtained from a woman aged 45-65 years with Graves disease.

The CDR3 sequence: CASSWGQGDLGEQYF. CDR3 coding DNA: TGTGCCAGCAGCTGGGGACAGGGGGATTTGGGGGAGCAGTACTTC. This chain links TRBV4-2 with TRBJ2-7; 11 bases align to TRBD1. The CDR3 runs 15 residues. Trimming at V came to 5 bases and at J to 7 bases, leaving 10 bases not matched to a gene. The germline gives CDR1 LGHNA, CDR2 YNFKEQ.